This T cell receptor (beta chain) originates from a study of blood T cells in healthy people across ages. CDR1 and CDR2 (germline): SEHNR, FQNEAQ (reference sequence). The J segment lost 8 bases and the V segment lost 5 bases, leaving 4 bases of the junction unmatched. This CDR3 has 13 amino acids. This clonotype came up a few times. Next came a second PCR, run for about 7 to 12 cycles, which used a sample-barcoded 5' primer along with a J-beta primer mix. Using its own MiXCR run on the 5' RACE reads, TCRdb lists one record per CDR3 protein. The repertoire holds over a million distinct CDR3 sequences, about 45% seen once, with more than 4% in the top ten.

The sequence derives from a woman in her late teens or twenties in good health. The rearrangement joins TRBV7-9 to TRBJ1-5; 9 bases match TRBD1. The sequencing input was blood. The CDR3 sequence: CASSRDRGKPQHF. The DNA for the CDR3 is TGTGCCAGCAGCCGCGACAGGGGGAAGCCCCAGCATTTT.